This T cell receptor (beta chain) stems from a study of T cells in women clearing cervical HPV infection. Profiling relied on immunoSEQ multiplex PCR, and the TCRdb table lists in-frame clones only, not all of them. The sample totals roughly 20,000 clones. On this clone itself: Read sequence stops 3 residues before the CDR3 end, and the germline J gene provides the missing end.

All donors had a single incident cervical HPV16 infection, not prevalent. MY09/MY11 PCR detected cervical HPV DNA; dot-blot assigned genotypes. Germline V CDR1 and CDR2: MNHEY, SVGEGT. V lost 6 bases, J lost 6 bases, and 13 bases lay in between. The CDR3 is 13 residues long. The gene calls are TRBV6-2 or TRBV6-3 and TRBJ2-3, with a possible D match to TRBD2 (5 bases). This clonotype was obtained from a woman aged 18-70 years with a cervical HPV16 infection that either progressed to CIN3+ or cleared (not recorded which). Sequenced input: blood buffy coat. The CDR3 DNA, read in part, is TGTGCCAGCAGCCCCGGGGTTCTGGATACG. As protein: CASSPGVLDT. The whole CDR3 protein is CASSPGVLDTQYF.